Below, 29 T cell receptor beta chains from the same sample are listed, as sequenced in a study of shared clonotypes between healthy human individuals. Assay used: immunoSEQ multiplex PCR; TCRdb lists only in-frame clones, some missing. This table has about 1 million clones, around 76% appearing once. The material sequenced was memory CD4+ T cells sorted from blood. Subset here: CD45RA-negative fraction. These receptors were taken from a man younger than 35 in good health.

As DNA, the CDR3 is TGTGCCAGCAGTTACGTCGGACAGGGGAATGAAAAACTGTTTTTT. Protein product: CASSYVGQGNEKLFF. The chain is built from TRBV6-5 and TRBJ1-4, with 9 bases fitting TRBD1. The CDR3 totals 15 residues. The V gene's germline CDR1 is MNHEY and CDR2 SVGAGI. V shed 2 bases, J shed 5 bases, and the junction held 3 bases outside the gene matches.

This clone was seen many times. The sample contains more than one DNA sequence encoding this CDR3. V is TRBV25-1 and J is TRBJ1-2; no firm D call. V lost 2 bases to trimming and J lost 1 base, with 5 bases between them. The CDR3 spans 13 residues. Germline-derived CDR1 and CDR2 are MGHDK and SYGVNS. Written as DNA, the CDR3 is TGTGCCAGCAGTGAAGGCGGTAACTATGGCTACACCTTC. This gives the protein CASSEGGNYGYTF.

J is TRBJ1-2 and V is TRBV6-1; a weak D match, TRBD1 (5 bases). Trimming stripped 1 base from V and 1 base from J, with 10 bases between. The CDR3 has 15 residues. Germline-derived CDR1 and CDR2 are MNHNS and SASEGT. The CDR3 DNA sequence: TGTGCCAGCAGTGAAGGCAGGGCCGATAACTATGGCTACACCTTC. It specifies CASSEGRADNYGYTF.

The gene calls are TRBV7-2 and TRBJ1-2, with 9 bases identical to TRBD1. This CDR3 spans 17 amino acids. Per germline, CDR1 SGHTA and CDR2 FQGNSA. Losses at the gene ends were 2 bases for V and 7 bases for J; bases not matched to a gene: 14. The CDR3 protein is CASSLSPPQGARIGYTF. The DNA of the CDR3 is TGTGCCAGCAGCTTATCGCCCCCACAGGGGGCGCGGATTGGCTACACCTTC.

V is TRBV6-5 and J is TRBJ1-5; TRBD1 matches at 9 bases. The CDR3 loop spans 15 amino acids. Germline values: CDR1 MNHEY, CDR2 SVGAGI. J lost 6 bases, V lost 6 bases, and 9 bases had no gene match. CDR3 in DNA: TGTGCCAGCAGGCTGGACAGGGGAGGAGGTCAGCCCCAGCATTTT. Protein sequence: CASRLDRGGGQPQHF.

The gene calls are TRBV10-1 and TRBJ2-1; 10 nucleotides match TRBD2. V dropped 6 bases and J dropped 4; count of bases not matched to a gene: 9. Per the germline V gene, CDR1 is WNHNN and CDR2 is SYGVQD (reference sequence). The CDR3 runs to 16 residues. This CDR3 reads CASSDYSGGTYNEQFF. CDR3 DNA: TGCGCCAGCAGCGATTATAGCGGGGGGACGTACAATGAGCAGTTCTTC.

The J gene is TRBJ1-5, the V gene TRBV19; D gene unclear. Trimming shortened V by 2 bases and J by 5 bases, and 10 bases separated the two germline ends. Germline CDR1 reads LNHDA; CDR2 reads SQIVND (reference sequence). This CDR3 is 14 amino acids long. In nucleotides, the CDR3 is TGTGCCAGTAGTATAAATGGATTGGATCAGCCCCAGCATTTT. Amino acids: CASSINGLDQPQHF.

This clone was detected a few times. The chain links TRBV7-9 to TRBJ2-5; no reliable D call. V lost 2 bases and J 1 base, leaving 5 bases between the germline ends. The CDR3 runs 13 residues. Germline assignment: CDR1 SEHNR and CDR2 FQNEAQ (reference sequence). CDR3 nucleotide sequence: TGTGCCAGCAGCTTAATTGGCCAAGAGACCCAGTACTTC. This sequence encodes CASSLIGQETQYF.

The genes are TRBV5-1 and TRBJ1-1; D uncertain. The germline V gene encodes CDR1 SGHRS and CDR2 YFSETQ. V was cut by 5 bases and J by 0 bases, with 8 bases left in between. The CDR3 is 13 amino acids. The CDR3 region is CASSIGMNTEAFF. The CDR3 DNA reads as TGCGCCAGCAGTATAGGAATGAACACTGAAGCTTTCTTT. Supplemented by reference TRBV5-1 and TRBJ1-1, the full variable domain reads KAGVTQTPRYLIKTRGQQVTLSCSPISGHRSVSWYQQTPGQGLQFLFEYFSETQRNKGNFPGRFSGRQFSNSRSEMNVSTLELGDSALYLCASSIGMNTEAFFGQGTRLTVV.

There are a few counts of this clone. J is TRBJ1-1 and V is TRBV7-9, with D maybe TRBD1 (5 bases). The length of the CDR3 is 12 residues. Trimming left V 2 bases short and J 8 bases short, with 9 bases between. Germline loops: CDR1 SEHNR, CDR2 FQNEAQ (reference sequence). CDR3 protein: CASSLPSGEAFF. The CDR3 DNA reads as TGTGCCAGCAGCTTACCTTCAGGGGAAGCTTTCTTT.

This chain's CDR3 is CASSQVATGEAGANVLTF. CDR3 nucleotide sequence: TGCGCCAGCAGCCAAGTCGCGACAGGGGAGGCTGGGGCCAACGTCCTGACTTTC. The genes are TRBV4-3 and TRBJ2-6; 8 bases map to TRBD1. Germline V CDR1 and CDR2: LGHNA, YSLEER. The V and J ends lost 1 base and 2 bases, in that order; junction bases with no gene match: 7. CDR3 size: 18 residues.

This clone was observed a single time. The CDR3, as DNA: TGTGCCAGCAGAAGGACAGAGGCCACTGAAGCTTTCTTT. Its protein is CASRRTEATEAFF. The chain carries TRBV6-5 and TRBJ1-1, with a possible D match to TRBD1 (6 bases). Germline V CDR1 and CDR2: MNHEY, SVGAGI. This CDR3 has 13 amino acids. Trimming cost V 6 bases and J 4 bases, with 12 bases left between them.

Only a few counts were recorded for this clone. The chain couples TRBV5-4 to TRBJ2-4; no definite D call. V shed 4 bases and J shed 1 base, with 12 bases lying between them. The germline CDR1 and CDR2 sequences are SGHNT and YYREEE (reference sequence). The CDR3 loop spans 15 amino acids. The CDR3 DNA reads as TGTGCCAGCAGCACCAGACCGGAGGCCAAAAACATTCAGTACTTC. Translating it yields CASSTRPEAKNIQYF.

V and J are TRBV5-1 and TRBJ2-7; D gene uncertain. The CDR3 runs to 12 residues. Deletions cut 4 bases from V and 5 bases from J, with 10 bases between. Germline V lookup: CDR1 SGHRS, CDR2 YFSETQ. In DNA form, the CDR3 reads TGCGCCAGCAGCCAAGCTGGCAACGAGCAGTACTTC. Amino acids: CASSQAGNEQYF.

A note on this clone: This sample also contains other DNA sequences that code for the same CDR3. V usage is TRBV9 and J usage is TRBJ2-3; TRBD1 is a possible D gene (5 bases). V lost 1 base and J 4 bases, leaving 7 bases between the germline ends. This CDR3 is built from 13 residues. CDR1 is SGDLS and CDR2 is YYNGEE in the germline V gene. The DNA for the CDR3 is TGTGCCAGCAGCGTATGGGGCCCAGATACGCAGTATTTT. Residues: CASSVWGPDTQYF.

V is TRBV6-5 and J is TRBJ2-3, with 8 nucleotides matching TRBD2. After removal of 6 bases from V and 0 bases from J, the junction contained 5 bases not matched to a gene. The CDR3 loop spans 15 amino acids. The V gene's germline CDR1 is MNHEY and CDR2 SVGAGI. The CDR3 here is CASSRGGASTDTQYF. The CDR3 nucleotides are TGTGCCAGCAGCCGGGGGGGGGCAAGCACAGATACGCAGTATTTT.

The chain links TRBV18 to TRBJ2-5, with 12 nucleotides matching TRBD1. The CDR3 has 15 amino acids. Unmatched junction bases numbered 5, after V lost 5 bases and J lost 4 bases. Germline CDR1 is KGHSH and CDR2 is LQKENI. The CDR3 nucleotides read TGTGCCAGCTCATACCGGGACAGGGGGCGAGAGACCCAGTACTTC. Its translation is CASSYRDRGRETQYF.

This clone was detected ten times or more. The chain couples TRBV19 to TRBJ1-6; 11 bases line up with TRBD1. This CDR3 contains 15 residues. Germline V gene lookup returns CDR1 LNHDA and CDR2 SQIVND (reference sequence). The V segment lost 6 bases and the J segment 10 bases; nucleotides outside the gene matches: 8. The CDR3 nucleotides read TGTGCCAGTAGATCCCCCGGACAGGGGGCGTCACCCCTCCACTTT. This sequence encodes CASRSPGQGASPLHF.

The V call is TRBV9, the J call TRBJ1-2; D remains ambiguous. CDR3 length: 14 residues. Looked up from germline, CDR1 is SGDLS and CDR2 is YYNGEE. Trimming took off 3 bases at V and 4 bases at J, with 13 bases between the two ends. CDR3: CASSEGAGTYGYTF. The CDR3 DNA reads as TGTGCCAGCAGCGAGGGAGCAGGTACCTATGGCTACACCTTC. Combining the CDR3 with reference TRBV9 and TRBJ1-2 gives the whole variable domain DSGVTQTPKHLITATGQRVTLRCSPRSGDLSVYWYQQSLDQGLQFLIQYYNGEERAKGNILERFSAQQFPDLHSELNLSSLELGDSALYFCASSEGAGTYGYTFGSGTRLTVV.

The V and J genes are TRBV9 and TRBJ2-3, with a weak D call TRBD1 (7 bases). Trimming removed 5 bases at V and 1 base at J, with 17 bases between. Germline CDR1 is SGDLS and CDR2 is YYNGEE. This CDR3 spans 16 amino acids. The CDR3 bases are TGTGCCAGCAGTTTCTCGCAGGGGGGAGGCACAGATACGCAGTATTTT. Residues: CASSFSQGGGTDTQYF.

The chain has TRBV28 and TRBJ2-7; possibly TRBD1 for D (5 bases). The CDR3 is 14 amino acids. The germline gives CDR1 MDHEN, CDR2 SYDVKM. With 4 bases removed from V and 2 bases from J, the gap between germline ends came to 12 bases. Here the CDR3 DNA reads TGTGCCAGCAGTTCCCCCCAGGGTGCCTACGAGCAGTACTTC. Encoded protein: CASSSPQGAYEQYF. Based on the CDR3 plus reference TRBV28 and TRBJ2-7, the full variable domain is DVKVTQSSRYLVKRTGEKVFLECVQDMDHENMFWYRQDPGLGLRLIYFSYDVKMKEKGDIPEGYSVSREKKERFSLILESASTNQTSMYLCASSSPQGAYEQYFGPGTRLTVT.

The chain links TRBV7-2 to TRBJ2-3; tentatively, D is TRBD1 (6 bases). The CDR3 spans 14 residues. V was pared by 5 bases and J by 1 base, with 10 bases between. Germline-derived CDR1 and CDR2 are SGHTA and FQGNSA. The CDR3 here is CASSPRTGTDTQYF. The CDR3, as DNA: TGTGCCAGCAGCCCTCGGACAGGCACAGATACGCAGTATTTT.

J is TRBJ2-3 and V is TRBV5-4, with TRBD2 matching 8 bases. Per germline, CDR1 SGHNT and CDR2 YYREEE (reference sequence). V was pared by 0 bases and J by 4 bases, with 16 bases of the junction left unmatched. This CDR3 has 19 residues. The CDR3: CASSLALGPVAGGSDTQYF. CDR3 in DNA: TGTGCCAGCAGCTTGGCGTTAGGTCCAGTGGCGGGAGGCTCAGATACGCAGTATTTT. Filled out from reference TRBV5-4 and TRBJ2-3, the complete variable domain reads ETGVTQSPTHLIKTRGQQVTLRCSSQSGHNTVSWYQQALGQGPQFIFQYYREEENGRGNFPPRFSGLQFPNYSSELNVNALELDDSALYLCASSLALGPVAGGSDTQYFGPGTRLTVL.

The chain uses TRBV5-1 and TRBJ1-4, with D perhaps matching TRBD1 (6 bases). V was clipped by 6 bases and J by 4 bases, with 10 bases between them. This CDR3 region has 13 residues. CDR1 and CDR2 from the germline V gene are SGHRS and YFSETQ. The CDR3 loop reads CASKGGDNEKLFF. CDR3 coding DNA: TGCGCCAGCAAGGGGGGGGATAATGAAAAACTGTTTTTT.

The rearrangement links TRBV19 to TRBJ1-6, with TRBD1 identical over 8 bases. The CDR3 has 13 residues. Germline V gene data show CDR1 as LNHDA and CDR2 as SQIVND (reference sequence). The junction had 7 bases not matched to a gene; V was cut back by 11 bases and J by 7 bases. CDR3 amino acids: CASGQGGNSPLHF. In DNA form, the CDR3 reads TGTGCCTCCGGACAGGGAGGGAATTCACCCCTCCACTTT.

With respect to this clone: This sequence is one base from a far larger clone and is likely a read error. The chain has TRBV30 and TRBJ1-1, with D perhaps matching TRBD1 (6 bases). In germline, CDR1 is GTSNPN, CDR2 SVGIG (reference sequence). CDR3 size: 15 residues. V was pared by 4 bases and J by 7 bases, with 22 bases between. The CDR3: CAWNRGVGARIEAFF. The DNA for the CDR3 is TGTGCCTGGAATCGTGGCGTGGGGGCTCGGATTGAAGCTTTCTTT.

The chain carries TRBV30 and TRBJ1-1; TRBD1 agrees at 12 bases. This CDR3 region has 17 residues. Germline CDR1 is GTSNPN and CDR2 is SVGIG (reference sequence). V gave up 3 bases and J gave up 3 bases; unmatched junction bases: 11. CDR3 DNA: TGTGCCTGGAGGGCCATCCGGGACAGGGGGCAGTACACTGAAGCTTTCTTT. Its translation: CAWRAIRDRGQYTEAFF. The full variable domain, completed using reference TRBV30 and TRBJ1-1, is SQTIHQWPATLVQPVGSPLSLECTVEGTSNPNLYWYRQAAGRGLQLLFYSVGIGQISSEVPQNLSASRPQDRQFILSSKKLLLSDSGFYLCAWRAIRDRGQYTEAFFGQGTRLTVV.

V and J are TRBV18 and TRBJ2-7; 7 nucleotides line up with TRBD2. V gave up 8 bases and J gave up 1 base; unmatched junction bases: 8. CDR3 length: 14 residues. CDR1 is KGHSH and CDR2 is LQKENI in the germline V gene. CDR3 nucleotide sequence: TGTGCCAGCACCCAGCGGGACCAGTCCTACGAGCAGTACTTC. The encoded protein is CASTQRDQSYEQYF.

The chain has TRBV30 and TRBJ2-1, with 8 bases identical to TRBD2. Germline trimming cut 4 bases from V and 4 bases from J; bases unmatched to any gene: 6. CDR3 length: 14 residues. Per the germline V gene, CDR1 is GTSNPN and CDR2 is SVGIG (reference sequence). CDR3 region: CAWNGLAGYNEQFF. The CDR3 DNA is TGTGCCTGGAACGGACTAGCCGGGTACAATGAGCAGTTCTTC.